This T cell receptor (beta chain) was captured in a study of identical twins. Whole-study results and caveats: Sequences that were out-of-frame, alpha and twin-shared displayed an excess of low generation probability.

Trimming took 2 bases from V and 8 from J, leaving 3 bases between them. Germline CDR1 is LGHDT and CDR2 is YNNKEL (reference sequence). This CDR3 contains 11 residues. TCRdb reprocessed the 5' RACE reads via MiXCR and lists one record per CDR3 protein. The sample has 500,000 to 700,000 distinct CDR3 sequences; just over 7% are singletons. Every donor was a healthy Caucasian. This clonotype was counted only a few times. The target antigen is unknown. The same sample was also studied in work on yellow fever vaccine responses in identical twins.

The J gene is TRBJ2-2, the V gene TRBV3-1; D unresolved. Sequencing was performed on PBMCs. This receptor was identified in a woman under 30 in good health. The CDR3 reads CASSQKGELFF. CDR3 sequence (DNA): TGTGCCAGCAGCCAAAAGGGGGAGCTGTTTTTT. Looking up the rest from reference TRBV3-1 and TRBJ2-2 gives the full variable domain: DTAVSQTPKYLVTQMGNDKSIKCEQNLGHDTMYWYKQDSKKFLKIMFSYNNKELIINETVPNRFSPKSPDKAHLNLHINSLELGDSAVYFCASSQKGELFFGEGSRLTVL.